The T cell receptor beta chain under discussion was sequenced for a study of blood T cell repertoires in COVID-19. Assay used: immunoSEQ multiplex PCR; TCRdb lists only in-frame clones, some missing. Of more than 300,000 clones in the sample, 91% were seen once. V shed 2 bases, J shed 4 bases, and the junction held 3 bases outside the gene matches. Germline V gene data show CDR1 as MNHEY and CDR2 as SVGAGI. The CDR3 loop spans 15 amino acids. The sequence derives from a woman younger than 30 who had recovered from COVID-19. Sequenced input: peripheral blood. This chain links TRBV6-5 with TRBJ2-5, with TRBD1 identical over 11 bases. CDR3 DNA sequence: TGTGCCAGCAGTTACGCAGGGACAGGGGGAGAGACCCAGTACTTC. It encodes CASSYAGTGGETQYF.